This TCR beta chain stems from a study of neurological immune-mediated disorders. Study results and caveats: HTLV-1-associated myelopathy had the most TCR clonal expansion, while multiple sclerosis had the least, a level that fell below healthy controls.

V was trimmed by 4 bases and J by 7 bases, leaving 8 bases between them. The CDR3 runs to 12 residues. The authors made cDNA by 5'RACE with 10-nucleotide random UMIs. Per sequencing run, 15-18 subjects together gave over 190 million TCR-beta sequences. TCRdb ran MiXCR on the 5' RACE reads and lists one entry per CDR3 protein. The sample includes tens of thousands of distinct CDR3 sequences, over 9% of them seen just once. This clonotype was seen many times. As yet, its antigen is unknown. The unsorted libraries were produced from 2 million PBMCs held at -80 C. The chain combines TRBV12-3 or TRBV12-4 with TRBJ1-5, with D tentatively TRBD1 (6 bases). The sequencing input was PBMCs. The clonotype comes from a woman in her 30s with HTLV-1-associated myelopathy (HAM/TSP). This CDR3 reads CASSSGGQPQHF. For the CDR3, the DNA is TGTGCCAGCAGTTCCGGGGGCCAGCCCCAGCATTTT.